The T cell receptor beta chain described here comes from a study of blood T cell repertoires in COVID-19. The germline gives CDR1 MNHNY, CDR2 SVGAGI (reference sequence). J was trimmed by 11 bases and V by 0 bases; bases with no gene match: 15. The CDR3 sequence is 16 residues long. This clone was found once. Sequencing was performed with immunoSEQ multiplex PCR; in TCRdb, only in-frame clones are kept and a portion is missing. The sample shows 300,000 to 400,000 clones, 90% to 95% of them seen only once. The sequenced sample was peripheral blood. This receptor was identified in a woman under 30 who had recovered from COVID-19. V usage is TRBV6-6 and J usage is TRBJ1-2, with TRBD1 matching 7 bases. In nucleotides, the CDR3 is TGTGCCAGCAGTTACTCGACAGGGCCCCATAACTCCCCGTACACCTTC. Amino acids: CASSYSTGPHNSPYTF.